The source of this TCR beta chain is a study of T-cell reconstitution after alpha-beta-depleted transplantation in children (dated by TCRdb to the mid-2010s). About the study as a whole: Using TCR repertoire profiling, the study quantitatively followed how T-cell immune reconstitution unfolded in children after TCRalphabeta/CD19-depleted allogeneic hematopoietic cell transplantation.

The library came from PCR. The data were produced on an Illumina HiSeq 2500. To normalize quantification of the TCRbeta repertoire, the TCR libraries were built with molecular barcoding that relied on unique molecular identifiers. Through fastp at Q25 and MiXCR, TCRdb rebuilt clones from the public reads, retaining in-frame beta chains. Duplicate CDR3 protein sequences are folded into a single record with the most common DNA and genes. The sample records around 380,000 distinct CDR3 sequences, approximately 10% of which are singletons. The ten top clones hold nearly 5.5% of the sample. Via the germline V gene (reference sequence), CDR1 is DFQATT and CDR2 SNEGSKA. Relative to germline, V is missing 5 bases and J is missing 1 base, with 9 bases of the junction outside any gene match. From its cysteine to its phenylalanine, the CDR3 spans 16 amino acids. Kept here is only the CDR3 DNA, which spans 48 bases and is read in frame from base 1.

This clonotype turned up a few times. Its antigen is currently not known. Per-nucleotide qualities are absent, and no much larger clonotype sits a single base away. This sequence originates from a human donor who donated a stem cell graft to a child with acute myeloid leukemia. The rearrangement joined TRBV20-1 to TRBJ2-5, and TRBD2 aligns with 11 junction nucleotides. The sequencing here drew on PBMCs from the stem cell graft donor, taken from the stem cell graft. The sequenced DNA: TGCAGTGCTTTACCCGGGACTAGCGGTATCCAAGAGACCCAGTACTTC. This yields the protein CSALPGTSGIQETQYF.